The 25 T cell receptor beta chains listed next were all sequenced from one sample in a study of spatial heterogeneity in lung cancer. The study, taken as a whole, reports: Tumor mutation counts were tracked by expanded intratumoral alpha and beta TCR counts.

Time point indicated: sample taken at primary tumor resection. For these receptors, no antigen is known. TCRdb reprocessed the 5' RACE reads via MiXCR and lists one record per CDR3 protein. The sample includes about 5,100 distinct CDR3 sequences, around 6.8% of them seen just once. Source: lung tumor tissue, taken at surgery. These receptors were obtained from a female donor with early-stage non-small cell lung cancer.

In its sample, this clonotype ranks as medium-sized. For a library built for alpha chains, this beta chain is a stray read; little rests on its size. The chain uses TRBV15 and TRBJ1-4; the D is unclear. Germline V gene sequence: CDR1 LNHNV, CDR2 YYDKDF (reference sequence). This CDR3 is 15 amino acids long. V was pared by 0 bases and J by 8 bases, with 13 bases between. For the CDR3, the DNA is TGTGCCACCAGCAGAGATGGGCCGAGAGGGGAAAAACTGTTTTTT. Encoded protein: CATSRDGPRGEKLFF. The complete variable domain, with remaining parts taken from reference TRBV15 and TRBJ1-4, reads DAMVIQNPRYQVTQFGKPVTLSCSQTLNHNVMYWYQQKSSQAPKLLFHYYDKDFNNEADTPDNFQSRRPNTSFCFLDIRSPGLGDTAMYLCATSRDGPRGEKLFFGSGTQLSVL.

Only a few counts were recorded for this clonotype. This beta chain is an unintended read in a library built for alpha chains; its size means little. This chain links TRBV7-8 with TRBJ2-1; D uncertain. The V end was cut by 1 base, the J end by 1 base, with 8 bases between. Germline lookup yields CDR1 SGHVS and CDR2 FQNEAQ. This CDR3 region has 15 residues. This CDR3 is CASSLVLGSYNEQFF. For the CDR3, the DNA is TGTGCCAGCAGCTTAGTACTTGGGTCCTACAATGAGCAGTTCTTC.

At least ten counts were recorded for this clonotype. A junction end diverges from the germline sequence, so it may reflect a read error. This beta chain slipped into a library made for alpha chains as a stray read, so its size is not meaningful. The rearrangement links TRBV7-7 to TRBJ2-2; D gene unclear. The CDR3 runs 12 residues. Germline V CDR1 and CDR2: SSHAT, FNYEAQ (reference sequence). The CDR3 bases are TGTGCTAGCAGCTCGGTCACCGGGGAGCTGTTTTTT. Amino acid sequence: CASSSVTGELFF.

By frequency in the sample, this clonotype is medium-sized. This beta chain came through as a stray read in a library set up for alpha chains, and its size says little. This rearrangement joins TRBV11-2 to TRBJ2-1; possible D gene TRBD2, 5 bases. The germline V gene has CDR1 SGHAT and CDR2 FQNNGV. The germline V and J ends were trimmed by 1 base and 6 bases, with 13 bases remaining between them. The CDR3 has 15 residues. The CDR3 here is CASSLVGLATNEQFF. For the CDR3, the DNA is TGTGCCAGCAGCTTAGTAGGCCTAGCCACCAATGAGCAGTTCTTC.

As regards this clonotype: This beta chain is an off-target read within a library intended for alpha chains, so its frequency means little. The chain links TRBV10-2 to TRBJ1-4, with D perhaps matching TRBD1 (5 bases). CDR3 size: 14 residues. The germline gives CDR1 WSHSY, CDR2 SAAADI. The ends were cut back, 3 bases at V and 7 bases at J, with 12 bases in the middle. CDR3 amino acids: CASSDGVTAEKLFF. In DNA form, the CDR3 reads TGCGCCAGCAGTGACGGGGTGACAGCTGAAAAACTGTTTTTT.

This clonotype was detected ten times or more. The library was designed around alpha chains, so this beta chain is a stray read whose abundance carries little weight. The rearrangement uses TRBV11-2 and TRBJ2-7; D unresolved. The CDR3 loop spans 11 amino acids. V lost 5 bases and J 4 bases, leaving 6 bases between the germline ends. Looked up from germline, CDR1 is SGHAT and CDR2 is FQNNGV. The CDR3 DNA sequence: TGTGCCAGCAGCCGGAATTACGAGCAGTACTTC. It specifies CASSRNYEQYF.

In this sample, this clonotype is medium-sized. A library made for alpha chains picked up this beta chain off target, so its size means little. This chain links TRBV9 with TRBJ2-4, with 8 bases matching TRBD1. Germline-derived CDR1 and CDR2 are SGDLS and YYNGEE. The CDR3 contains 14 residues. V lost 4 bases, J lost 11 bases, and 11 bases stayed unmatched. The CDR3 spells CASSPEGMTGVQYF. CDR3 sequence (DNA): TGTGCCAGCAGCCCTGAAGGCATGACAGGGGTTCAGTACTTC.

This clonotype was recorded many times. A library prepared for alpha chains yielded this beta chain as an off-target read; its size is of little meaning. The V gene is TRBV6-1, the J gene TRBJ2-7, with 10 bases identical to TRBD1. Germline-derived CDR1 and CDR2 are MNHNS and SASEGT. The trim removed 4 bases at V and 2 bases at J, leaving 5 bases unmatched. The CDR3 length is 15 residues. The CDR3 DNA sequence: TGTGCCAGCAGTGCCTATGGACAGGGGGCCTACGAGCAGTACTTC. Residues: CASSAYGQGAYEQYF.

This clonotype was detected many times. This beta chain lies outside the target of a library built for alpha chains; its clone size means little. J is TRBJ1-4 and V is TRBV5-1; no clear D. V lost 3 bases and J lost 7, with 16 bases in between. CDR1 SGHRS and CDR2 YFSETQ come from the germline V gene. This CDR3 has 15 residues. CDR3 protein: CASSSIAGSGEKLFF. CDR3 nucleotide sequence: TGCGCCAGCAGCTCGATCGCCGGGAGTGGTGAAAAACTGTTTTTT.

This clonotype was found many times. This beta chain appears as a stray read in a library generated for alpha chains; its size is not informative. The chain's CDR3 is CASSPTGNQNEKLFF. CDR3 sequence (DNA): TGCGCCAGCAGCCCTACCGGGAACCAAAATGAAAAACTGTTTTTT. The gene calls are TRBV5-1 and TRBJ1-4; D uncertain. The V gene's germline CDR1 is SGHRS and CDR2 YFSETQ. The CDR3 contains 15 residues. Trimming removed 4 bases from V and 5 bases from J, with 15 bases in between.

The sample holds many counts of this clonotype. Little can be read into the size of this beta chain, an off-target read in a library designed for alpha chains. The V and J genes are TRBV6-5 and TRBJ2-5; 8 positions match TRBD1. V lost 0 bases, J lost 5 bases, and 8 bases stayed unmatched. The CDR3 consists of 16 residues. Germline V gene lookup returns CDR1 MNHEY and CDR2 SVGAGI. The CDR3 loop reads CASSYSLAGGVETQYF. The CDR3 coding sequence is TGTGCCAGCAGTTACTCGTTGGCAGGGGGCGTGGAGACCCAGTACTTC.

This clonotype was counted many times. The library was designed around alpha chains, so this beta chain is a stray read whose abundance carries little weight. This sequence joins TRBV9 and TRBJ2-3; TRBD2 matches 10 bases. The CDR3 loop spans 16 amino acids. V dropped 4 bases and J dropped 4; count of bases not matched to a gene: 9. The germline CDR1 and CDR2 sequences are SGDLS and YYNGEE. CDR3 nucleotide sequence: TGTGCCAGCAGCTTTACGGGACTAGCGACCGCAGATACGCAGTATTTT. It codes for CASSFTGLATADTQYF.

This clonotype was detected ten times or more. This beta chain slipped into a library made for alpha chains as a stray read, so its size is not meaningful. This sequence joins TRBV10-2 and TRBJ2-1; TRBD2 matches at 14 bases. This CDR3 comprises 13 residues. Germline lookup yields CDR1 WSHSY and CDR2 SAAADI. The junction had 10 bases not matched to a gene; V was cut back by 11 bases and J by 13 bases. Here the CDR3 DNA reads TGCGCCGGGGGGTCCGGGACTAGCGGGAGCCAGTTCTTC. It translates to CAGGSGTSGSQFF.

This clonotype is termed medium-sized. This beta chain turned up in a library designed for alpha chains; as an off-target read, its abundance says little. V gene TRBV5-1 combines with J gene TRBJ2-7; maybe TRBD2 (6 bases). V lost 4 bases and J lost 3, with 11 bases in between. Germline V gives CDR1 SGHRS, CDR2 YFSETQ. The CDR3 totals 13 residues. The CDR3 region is CASSPMEGYEQYF. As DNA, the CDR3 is TGCGCCAGCAGCCCCATGGAGGGCTACGAGCAGTACTTC.

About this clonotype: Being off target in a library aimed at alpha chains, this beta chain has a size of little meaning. The CDR3 nucleotides are TGTGCCAGCAGCTCCTCCTACGAGCAGTACTTC. Protein: CASSSSYEQYF. The V and J genes are TRBV5-6 and TRBJ2-7, with D uncertain. CDR3 length equals 11 residues. The V end lost 3 bases, the J end lost 0 bases, and 1 base lay between the germline ends. The germline CDR1 and CDR2 sequences are SGHDT and YYEEEE.

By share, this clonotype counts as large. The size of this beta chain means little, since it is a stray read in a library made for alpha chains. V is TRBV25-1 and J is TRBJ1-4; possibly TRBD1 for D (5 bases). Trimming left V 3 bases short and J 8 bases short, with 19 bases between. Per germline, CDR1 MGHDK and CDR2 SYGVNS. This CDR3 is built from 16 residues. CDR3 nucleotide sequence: TGTGCCAGCAGTGACCCTACAGAAGGGGAGGCGGAAAAACTGTTTTTT. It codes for CASSDPTEGEAEKLFF.

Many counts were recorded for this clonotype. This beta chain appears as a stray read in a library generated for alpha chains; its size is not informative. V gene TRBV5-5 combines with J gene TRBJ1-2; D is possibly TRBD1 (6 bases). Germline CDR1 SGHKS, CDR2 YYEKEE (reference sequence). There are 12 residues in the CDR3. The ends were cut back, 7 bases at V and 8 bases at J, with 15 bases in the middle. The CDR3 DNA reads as TGTGCCAGCGGTCGCGGACAGATCGGCTACACCTTC. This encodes CASGRGQIGYTF.

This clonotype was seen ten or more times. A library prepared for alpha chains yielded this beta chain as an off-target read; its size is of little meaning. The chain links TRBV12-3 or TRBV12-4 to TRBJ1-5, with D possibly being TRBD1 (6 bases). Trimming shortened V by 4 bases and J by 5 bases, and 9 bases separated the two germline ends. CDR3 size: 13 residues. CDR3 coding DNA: TGTGCCAGCAGTTCATACAGGGATCAGCCCCAGCATTTT. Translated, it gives CASSSYRDQPQHF.

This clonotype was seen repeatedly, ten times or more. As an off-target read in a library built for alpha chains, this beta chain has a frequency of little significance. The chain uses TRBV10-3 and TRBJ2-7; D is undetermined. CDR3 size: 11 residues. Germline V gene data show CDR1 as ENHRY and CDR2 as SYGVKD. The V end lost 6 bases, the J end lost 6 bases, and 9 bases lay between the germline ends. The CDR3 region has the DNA TGTGCCATCAGCGGCTCCAGCGAGCAGTACTTC. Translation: CAISGSSEQYF.

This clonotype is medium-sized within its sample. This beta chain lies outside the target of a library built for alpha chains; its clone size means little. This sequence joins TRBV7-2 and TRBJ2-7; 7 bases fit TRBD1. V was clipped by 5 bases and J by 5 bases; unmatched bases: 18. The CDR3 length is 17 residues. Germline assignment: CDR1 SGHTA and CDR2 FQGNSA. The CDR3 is CASSLSVDRVHWDEQYV. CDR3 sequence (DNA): TGTGCCAGCAGCCTGTCGGTTGACAGGGTTCATTGGGACGAGCAGTACGTC.

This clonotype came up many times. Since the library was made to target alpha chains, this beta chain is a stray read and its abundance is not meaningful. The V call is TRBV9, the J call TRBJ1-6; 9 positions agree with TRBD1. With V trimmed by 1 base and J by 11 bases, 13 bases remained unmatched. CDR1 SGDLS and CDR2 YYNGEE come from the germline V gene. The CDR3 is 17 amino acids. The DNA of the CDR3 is TGTGCCAGCAGCGTATCAACTTCCGGGACAGGGACTGCACCCCTCCACTTT. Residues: CASSVSTSGTGTAPLHF.

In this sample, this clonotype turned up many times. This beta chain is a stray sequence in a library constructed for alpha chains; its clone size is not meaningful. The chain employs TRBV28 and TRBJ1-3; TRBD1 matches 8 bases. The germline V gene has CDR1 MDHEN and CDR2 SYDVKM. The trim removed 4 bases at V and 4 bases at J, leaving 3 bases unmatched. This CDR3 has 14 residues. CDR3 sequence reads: CASSSRDRGNTIYF. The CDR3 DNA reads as TGTGCCAGCAGTTCCCGGGACAGGGGAAACACCATATATTTT.

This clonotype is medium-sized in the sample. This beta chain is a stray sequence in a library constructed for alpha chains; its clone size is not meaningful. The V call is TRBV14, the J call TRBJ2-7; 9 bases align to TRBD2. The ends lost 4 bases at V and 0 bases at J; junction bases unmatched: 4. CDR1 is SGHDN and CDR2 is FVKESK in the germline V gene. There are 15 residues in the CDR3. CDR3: CASSRGLALSYEQYF. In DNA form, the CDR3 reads TGTGCCAGCAGCCGGGGACTAGCTCTCTCCTACGAGCAGTACTTC.

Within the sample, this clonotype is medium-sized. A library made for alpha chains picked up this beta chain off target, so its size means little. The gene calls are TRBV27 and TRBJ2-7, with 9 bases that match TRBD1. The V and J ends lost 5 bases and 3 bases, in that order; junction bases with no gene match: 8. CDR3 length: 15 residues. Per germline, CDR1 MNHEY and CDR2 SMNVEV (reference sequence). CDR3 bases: TGTGCCAGCAGTCGGACAGGGGTTTGGCGCTACGAGCAGTACTTC. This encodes CASSRTGVWRYEQYF.

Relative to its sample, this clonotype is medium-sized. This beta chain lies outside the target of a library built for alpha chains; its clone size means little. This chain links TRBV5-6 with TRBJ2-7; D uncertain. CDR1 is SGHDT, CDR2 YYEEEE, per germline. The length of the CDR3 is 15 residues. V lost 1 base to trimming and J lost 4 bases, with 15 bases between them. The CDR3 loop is CASSLQTVGLYEQYV. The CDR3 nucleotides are TGTGCCAGCAGCTTGCAGACGGTAGGATTATACGAGCAGTACGTC.